The sample holds many counts of the clone carrying this T cell receptor beta chain. During construction of the library, unique molecular identifiers were attached to individual cDNA molecules for quantitative, reproducible TCR counting. Study processing details: A typical sample had around 96,000 TCRs, with roughly 23,224 to 690,600 overall. One entry per CDR3 protein, called by TCRdb with MiXCR from the RACE reads. The V and J calls follow TCRdb's processing rather than the paper's. The sample includes 370,000 or so distinct CDR3 sequences, approximately 4.4% of them seen just once. The time point: patch test 1, 2 weeks after DPC sensitization. Treatment given: therapeutic diphenylcyclopropenone sensitization with weekly scalp DPC. Suited to DPC and affected by alopecia, the donors ranged from 18 to 70 years old. The germline CDR1 and CDR2 sequences are LGHNA and YSLEER. The CDR3 is 17 residues long. Trimming at V came to 0 bases and at J to 0 bases, leaving 3 bases not matched to a gene.

The data originate from a study of human T cells and chemical hapten exposure. This TCR derives from a woman in her forties or fifties with alopecia areata. Some clones in this sample may be carry-over from other donors' samples. The source material was whole blood, sampled in connection with sensitization to the hapten diphenylcyclopropenone (DPC). The chain uses TRBV4-3 and TRBJ2-1; 9 nucleotides match TRBD1. CDR3 bases: TGCGCCAGCAGCCAAGATATGGGACAGGGCTCCTACAATGAGCAGTTCTTC. It is translated as CASSQDMGQGSYNEQFF.